The clone carrying this T cell receptor (beta chain) was counted many times. What it recognizes is unknown. Each patient was aged 18 to 65 and had newly diagnosed hyperthyroidism of under 2 months' duration. Exclusion followed for patients with uncontrolled infection, other autoimmune disease, pregnancy or lactation. Isolation of PBMCs was performed on 8.5 to 10 ml fresh peripheral blood. V shed 5 bases and J shed 5 bases, with 24 bases lying between them. Germline V gene data show CDR1 as MNHNS and CDR2 as SASEGT. The length of the CDR3 is 17 residues. The sample originates from a study of T cells in Graves' hyperthyroidism and ophthalmopathy. Study outcomes and limitations: Blood also contained most expanded thyroid clonotypes above 0.001.

RNA transcripts served as the template for amplifying TCR beta CDR3 regions. TCR CDR3 regions were first amplified by RT-PCR with HTBI primers. Each CDR3 protein is one row after TCRdb ran MiXCR on the multiplex PCR reads. The table lists 350,000 or so distinct CDR3 sequences, 17% of them singletons. The material sequenced was blood. This TCR was sampled from a woman aged 30 to 39 with Graves' hyperthyroidism that later progressed to Graves' ophthalmopathy. The rearrangement uses TRBV6-1 and TRBJ1-1; no reliable D call. The DNA for the CDR3 is TGTGCCAGCAGTTCCCCCAGCGACAAACCGAGAATGACTGAAGCTTTCTTT. Residues: CASSSPSDKPRMTEAFF.